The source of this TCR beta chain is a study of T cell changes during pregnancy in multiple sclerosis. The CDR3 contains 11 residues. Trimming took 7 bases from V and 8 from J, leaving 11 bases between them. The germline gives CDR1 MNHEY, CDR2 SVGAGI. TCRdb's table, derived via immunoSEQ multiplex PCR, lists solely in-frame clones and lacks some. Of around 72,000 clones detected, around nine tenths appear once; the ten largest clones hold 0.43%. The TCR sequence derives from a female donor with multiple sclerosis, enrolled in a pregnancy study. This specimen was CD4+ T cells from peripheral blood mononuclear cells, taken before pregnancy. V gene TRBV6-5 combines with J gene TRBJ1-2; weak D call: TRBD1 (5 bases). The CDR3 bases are TGTGCCAGCAAGCGGGGGGAAGGCTACACCTTC. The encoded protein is CASKRGEGYTF.